The 8 T cell receptor beta chains presented below share a single source sample, sequenced in a study of T cells in Graves' hyperthyroidism and ophthalmopathy. TCR beta CDR3 region amplification was performed from RNA transcripts. The HTBI set primed first-round TCR CDR3 RT-PCR. TCRdb ran MiXCR on the multiplex PCR reads and lists one entry per CDR3 protein. The sample includes about 700,000 distinct CDR3 sequences, around 13% of them seen just once. Sequencing was done on a sample of blood. The receptors were sampled from a woman aged 18-29 years with Graves' hyperthyroidism.

The genes are TRBV29-1 and TRBJ2-7; a weak D match, TRBD2 (5 bases). CDR1 and CDR2 (germline): SQVTM, ANQGSEA. The CDR3 is 12 residues long. Trimming took off 4 bases at V and 6 bases at J, with 13 bases between the two ends. The CDR3 sequence is CSVGGGPLEQYF. The CDR3 DNA reads as TGCAGCGTTGGTGGAGGCCCCCTCGAGCAGTACTTC.

The chain combines TRBV11-2 with TRBJ2-3; perhaps TRBD1 as D (5 bases). The V and J ends lost 0 bases and 3 bases respectively, with 10 bases between them. The CDR3 loop spans 15 amino acids. Germline CDR1 SGHAT, CDR2 FQNNGV. CDR3 amino acids: CASSLDLGQTDTQYF. The CDR3 DNA is TGTGCCAGCAGCTTAGACCTTGGACAAACAGATACGCAGTATTTT.

This clonotype was counted many times. CDR3 in amino acids: CASSLADRMFQPQHF. CDR3 in DNA: TGTGCCAGCAGCTTAGCGGACAGAATGTTTCAGCCCCAGCATTTT. The V and J genes are TRBV7-8 and TRBJ1-5, with D possibly matching TRBD1 (6 bases). Trimming took off 0 bases at V and 6 bases at J, with 12 bases between the two ends. CDR1 SGHVS and CDR2 FQNEAQ come from the germline V gene. CDR3 length equals 15 residues.

The chain couples TRBV4-1 to TRBJ1-6; D gene uncertain. CDR3 length equals 12 residues. Germline CDR1 is MGHRA and CDR2 is YSYEKL. V shed 3 bases and J shed 5 bases, with 2 bases lying between them. CDR3 in DNA: TGCGCCAGCAGCCACGATAATTCACCCCTCCACTTT. Translated, it gives CASSHDNSPLHF.

This clonotype was observed at least ten times. The chain is built from TRBV4-1 and TRBJ2-1, with no clear D. CDR3 length: 15 amino acids. The V and J ends lost 0 bases and 3 bases respectively, with 9 bases between them. Germline V gives CDR1 MGHRA, CDR2 YSYEKL. CDR3 nucleotides: TGCGCCAGCAGCCAAGATGTCCCGGACTACAATGAGCAGTTCTTC. Its protein product is CASSQDVPDYNEQFF.

This clonotype appeared many times. The chain has TRBV27 and TRBJ2-7; TRBD1 matches 9 bases. The CDR3 runs 14 residues. CDR1 and CDR2 (germline): MNHEY, SMNVEV (reference sequence). Trimming at V came to 4 bases and at J to 2 bases, leaving 3 bases not matched to a gene. CDR3 sequence: CASSWWTGAYEQYF. In nucleotides, the CDR3 is TGTGCCAGCAGTTGGTGGACAGGGGCCTACGAGCAGTACTTC.

The rearrangement joins TRBV20-1 to TRBJ2-5; the D gene is possibly TRBD2 (5 bases). Germline CDR1 reads DFQATT; CDR2 reads SNEGSKA (reference sequence). The CDR3 runs to 13 residues. Trimming removed 4 bases at V and 5 bases at J, with 14 bases between. This chain's CDR3 is CSATRGSGETQYF. The CDR3 nucleotides read TGCAGTGCTACGAGAGGGTCCGGGGAGACCCAGTACTTC.

This clonotype showed up many times. The chain recombines TRBV5-1 with TRBJ1-2, with D perhaps matching TRBD1 (5 bases). The V and J ends lost 5 bases and 8 bases respectively, with 25 bases between them. The CDR3 has 16 amino acids. The germline V gene encodes CDR1 SGHRS and CDR2 YFSETQ. CDR3 in amino acids: CASRHTVGTADWGYTF. The CDR3 DNA sequence: TGCGCCAGCAGACACACCGTCGGGACCGCCGATTGGGGCTACACCTTC.